These 8 T cell receptor beta chains were all obtained from the same sample, sequenced in a study of prognosis after radiotherapy for stage I lung cancer (dated by TCRdb to the early 2020s). TCRdb shows the sequencer as Illumina HiSeq 3000. Two rounds of multiplex PCR were used to amplify the TCR beta CDR3 region from genomic DNA. The first PCR round used primers specific to each TRBV and TRBJ gene, with sequences filed in Chinese patent CN105087789A. TCRdb passed the public sequencing reads through fastp at Q25 and MiXCR, retaining productive beta sequences. Rows matching on CDR3 protein sequence are summarized as one entry with the most common DNA and genes. The sample contains 20,000 or so distinct CDR3 sequences, roughly 43% of them found a single time. Roughly 30% of the sample is held by the ten biggest clonotypes. The specimen was PBMCs, collected before or after stereotactic body radiation therapy (not recorded which). These receptors originate from a donor aged 50 or older with non-small cell lung cancer.

On this clonotype itself: One junction end disagrees with the germline gene, perhaps due to a read error. This rearrangement joins TRBV27 to TRBJ1-2, with TRBD1 as a possible D gene (5 bases). Germline loops: CDR1 MNHEY, CDR2 SMNVEV (reference sequence). The length of the CDR3 is 15 residues. CDR3 loop: CASSPTVGPNYGYAF. CDR3 bases: TGTGCCAGCAGTCCGACGGTGGGGCCTAACTATGGCTACGCCTTC.

This clonotype was recorded at least ten times. The chain joins TRBV25-1 to TRBJ2-7; 7 nucleotides align to TRBD1. This CDR3 has 14 residues. J lost 5 bases, V lost 4 bases, and 8 bases had no gene match. Per germline, CDR1 MGHDK and CDR2 SYGVNS. CDR3: CASSVTGNVNEQYF. The CDR3 DNA reads as TGTGCCAGCAGTGTGACAGGGAACGTCAACGAGCAGTACTTC.

A few counts support this clonotype. The rearrangement uses TRBV6-2 or TRBV6-3 and TRBJ2-2; 9 bases line up with TRBD2. CDR1 and CDR2 from the germline V gene are MNHEY and SVGEGT. V trimming: 6 bases; J trimming: 6 bases; junction bases outside the gene matches: 14. There are 17 residues in the CDR3. For the CDR3, the DNA is TGTGCCAGCAGCCCTTTTCGTAGCGGGAGCATGGCCGGGGAGCTGTTTTTT. Encoded protein: CASSPFRSGSMAGELFF.

This clonotype was counted at least ten times. The chain recombines TRBV28 with TRBJ1-5; possible D gene TRBD1, 6 bases. Germline V gene lookup returns CDR1 MDHEN and CDR2 SYDVKM. This CDR3 spans 15 amino acids. V gave up 3 bases and J gave up 6 bases, with 15 bases separating them. DNA for the CDR3: TGTGCCAGCAGTTTTGTCACAGGGTTGTTTCAGCCCCAGCATTTT. This translates into CASSFVTGLFQPQHF.

Note on this clonotype: A far larger clone is a single base away, which makes a read error likely. In nucleotides, the CDR3 is TGCAGTGCTAGCTCAGACAGTGCCAAAGGGACCCAGTACTTC. It is translated as CSASSDSAKGTQYF. The chain joins TRBV20-1 to TRBJ2-4; possibly TRBD1 for D (5 bases). The J call may be in error: the DNA end matches TRBJ2-5 better. Germline CDR1 and CDR2: DFQATT and SNEGSKA (reference sequence). This CDR3 is 14 amino acids long.

This sequence joins TRBV20-1 and TRBJ2-7; 10 bases are a match to TRBD2. V shed 5 bases, J shed 6 bases, and the junction held 13 bases outside the gene matches. This CDR3 comprises 15 residues. Germline V lookup: CDR1 DFQATT, CDR2 SNEGSKA (reference sequence). CDR3 loop: CSAGPGTSVGGEQYF. CDR3 nucleotide sequence: TGCAGTGCTGGACCCGGGACTAGCGTTGGGGGCGAGCAGTACTTC.

This clonotype rates as medium-sized. This chain connects TRBV7-9 to TRBJ2-7; D perhaps matches TRBD1 (5 bases). The CDR3 consists of 14 residues. From germline, CDR1 is SEHNR and CDR2 FQNEAQ (reference sequence). Trimming left V 2 bases short and J 2 bases short, with 10 bases between. The CDR3 DNA sequence: TGTGCCAGCAGCTTAACAGGCGTAACCTACGAGCAGTACTTC. Its protein product is CASSLTGVTYEQYF.

On this clonotype: Since a far larger clone is one base different, this is likely a read error. This chain connects TRBV6-4 to TRBJ1-2, with 10 bases that match TRBD1. This CDR3 has 17 amino acids. Germline V CDR1 and CDR2: MRHNA, SNTAGT. J gave up 4 bases and V 7 bases, and 15 bases lay outside the gene matches. As DNA, the CDR3 is TGTGCCAGCATCCACCGGGACAGGGGTTCTGTTTTCTATGGCTACACCTTC. Translating gives CASIHRDRGSVFYGYTF.